Listed here are 8 T cell receptor beta chains from one sample, sequenced in a study of cytomegalovirus exposure and HLA in healthy donors. The PCR contained 60 Vbeta and 13 Jbeta primers. Clones were sequenced by immunoSEQ multiplex PCR, and TCRdb holds only the in-frame ones, with some missing. The sample consists of around 130,000 clones, 80% of them appearing once. The sample was PBMCs. The receptors originated from a young man in good health and CMV-seronegative.

This clone occurred once. The V and J genes are TRBV28 and TRBJ2-3; 7 positions agree with TRBD2. Germline V gives CDR1 MDHEN, CDR2 SYDVKM. This CDR3 comprises 14 residues. V dropped 8 bases and J dropped 6; count of bases not matched to a gene: 11. As DNA, the CDR3 is TGTGCCAGCCGGGTGGCTAGCGGTCGTGATACGCAGTATTTT. Translation: CASRVASGRDTQYF.

The chain has TRBV13 and TRBJ2-1; TRBD2 is a possible D gene (5 bases). Germline CDR1 reads PRHDT; CDR2 reads FYEKMQ (reference sequence). The CDR3 runs 13 residues. V dropped 6 bases and J dropped 9 bases, with 15 bases sitting between them. The CDR3 nucleotides read TGTGCCAGCAGTACCAATTCGGGGAGTGAGCAGTTCTTC. It codes for CASSTNSGSEQFF.

The chain couples TRBV5-8 to TRBJ2-5; TRBD2 agrees at 10 bases. V gave up 2 bases and J gave up 4 bases; unmatched junction bases: 5. Germline V CDR1 and CDR2: SGHTS, YDEGEE. CDR3 size: 15 residues. CDR3 sequence reads: CASSLAGGPSETQYF. As DNA, the CDR3 is TGTGCCAGCAGCTTAGCGGGAGGGCCATCAGAGACCCAGTACTTC.

The chain joins TRBV19 to TRBJ1-1; 8 bases are a match to TRBD1. CDR1 LNHDA and CDR2 SQIVND come from the germline V gene (reference sequence). With 6 bases clipped from V and 2 bases from J, the junction kept 14 bases outside the gene matches. This CDR3 region has 17 residues. The DNA of the CDR3 is TGTGCCAGTAGCAGAAGTCGGACAGGGAGTATAAACACTGAAGCTTTCTTT. This gives the protein CASSRSRTGSINTEAFF.

V and J are TRBV5-1 and TRBJ2-1; 8 nucleotides agree with TRBD2. V was clipped by 0 bases and J by 8 bases; unmatched bases: 7. Per the germline V gene, CDR1 is SGHRS and CDR2 is YFSETQ. The CDR3 length is 15 residues. The CDR3, as DNA: TGCGCCAGCAGCTTGGAGGTTATAGCGGGATATGAGCAGTTCTTC. Protein: CASSLEVIAGYEQFF. Full variable domain (outside the CDR3, taken from reference TRBV5-1 and TRBJ2-1): KAGVTQTPRYLIKTRGQQVTLSCSPISGHRSVSWYQQTPGQGLQFLFEYFSETQRNKGNFPGRFSGRQFSNSRSEMNVSTLELGDSALYLCASSLEVIAGYEQFFGPGTRLTVL.

The V gene is TRBV27, the J gene TRBJ2-7; D possibly corresponds to TRBD1 (6 bases). Trimming left V 6 bases short and J 0 bases short, with 12 bases between. The CDR3 sequence is 14 residues long. Germline loops: CDR1 MNHEY, CDR2 SMNVEV (reference sequence). The CDR3 loop is CASRPGTSSYEQYF. CDR3 bases: TGTGCCAGCAGACCCGGGACAAGCTCCTACGAGCAGTACTTC.

The rearrangement links TRBV29-1 to TRBJ1-2; TRBD1 matches at 7 bases. V trimming: 4 bases; J trimming: 4 bases; junction bases outside the gene matches: 6. The CDR3 has 13 residues. The germline CDR1 and CDR2 sequences are SQVTM and ANQGSEA. The CDR3 DNA is TGCAGCGTTGGACCGACAGGGCCCTATGGCTACACCTTC. Protein: CSVGPTGPYGYTF.

The chain has TRBV28 and TRBJ2-1; 11 bases map to TRBD1. With V trimmed by 6 bases and J by 4 bases, 8 bases remained unmatched. This CDR3 has 16 residues. CDR1 is MDHEN and CDR2 is SYDVKM in the germline V gene. CDR3 sequence reads: CASSSRRDRGYNEQFF. CDR3 nucleotides: TGTGCCAGCAGCAGCCGCCGGGACAGGGGGTACAATGAGCAGTTCTTC.